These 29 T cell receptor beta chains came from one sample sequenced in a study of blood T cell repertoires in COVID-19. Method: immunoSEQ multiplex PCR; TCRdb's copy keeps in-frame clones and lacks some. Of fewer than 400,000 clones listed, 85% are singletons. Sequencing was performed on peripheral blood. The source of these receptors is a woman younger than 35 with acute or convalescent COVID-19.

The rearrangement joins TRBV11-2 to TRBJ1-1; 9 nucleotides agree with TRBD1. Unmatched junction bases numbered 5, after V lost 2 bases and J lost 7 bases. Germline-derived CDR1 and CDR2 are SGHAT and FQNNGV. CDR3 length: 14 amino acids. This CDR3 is CASSLRQGGFEAFF. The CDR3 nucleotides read TGTGCCAGCAGCTTAAGACAGGGGGGCTTTGAAGCTTTCTTT.

The CDR3 DNA follows: TGTGCCAGCAGCCGCGGACTAGCGGCTTACAATGAGCAGTTCTTC. Translation gives CASSRGLAAYNEQFF. The rearrangement links TRBV6-6 to TRBJ2-1, with TRBD2 matching 10 bases. The V gene end was trimmed by 6 bases and the J gene end by 4 bases; junction bases not matched to a gene: 6. Germline V gives CDR1 MNHNY, CDR2 SVGAGI (reference sequence). The CDR3 length is 15 residues.

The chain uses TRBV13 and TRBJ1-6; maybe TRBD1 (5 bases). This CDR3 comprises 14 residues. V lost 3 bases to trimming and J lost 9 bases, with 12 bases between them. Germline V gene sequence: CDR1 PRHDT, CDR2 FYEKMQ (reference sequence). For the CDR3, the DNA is TGTGCCAGCAGCTTGAGGGAGGGGTTTTCACCCCTCCACTTT. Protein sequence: CASSLREGFSPLHF.

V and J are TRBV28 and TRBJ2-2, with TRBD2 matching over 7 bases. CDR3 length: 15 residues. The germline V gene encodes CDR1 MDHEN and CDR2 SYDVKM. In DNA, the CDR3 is TGTGGGTCGGGGCGGGAGAGTGAGGGCACCGGGGAGCTGTTTTTT. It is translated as CGSGRESEGTGELFF. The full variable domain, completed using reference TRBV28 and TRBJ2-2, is DVKVTQSSRYLVKRTGEKVFLECVQDMDHENMFWYRQDPGLGLRLIYFSYDVKMKEKGDIPEGYSVSREKKERFSLILESASTNQTSMYLCGSGRESEGTGELFFGEGSRLTVL.

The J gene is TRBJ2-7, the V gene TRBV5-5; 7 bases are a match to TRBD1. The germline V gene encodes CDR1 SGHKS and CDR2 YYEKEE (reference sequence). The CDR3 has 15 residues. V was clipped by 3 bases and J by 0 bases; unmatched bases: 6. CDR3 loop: CASSSAGTVSYEQYF. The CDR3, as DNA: TGTGCCAGCAGCTCCGCCGGGACAGTCTCCTACGAGCAGTACTTC.

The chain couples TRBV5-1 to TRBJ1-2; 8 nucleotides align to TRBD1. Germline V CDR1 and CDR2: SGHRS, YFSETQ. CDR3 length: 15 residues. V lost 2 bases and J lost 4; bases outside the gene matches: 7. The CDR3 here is CASSLTDRATYGYTF. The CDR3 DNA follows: TGCGCCAGCAGCTTAACGGACAGGGCCACCTATGGCTACACCTTC.

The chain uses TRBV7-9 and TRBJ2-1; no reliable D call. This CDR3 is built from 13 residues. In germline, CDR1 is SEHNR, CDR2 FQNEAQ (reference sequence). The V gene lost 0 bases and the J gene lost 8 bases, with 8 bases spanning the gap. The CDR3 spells CASSLASLDEQFF. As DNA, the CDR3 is TGTGCCAGCAGCTTAGCTAGCTTAGATGAGCAGTTCTTC.

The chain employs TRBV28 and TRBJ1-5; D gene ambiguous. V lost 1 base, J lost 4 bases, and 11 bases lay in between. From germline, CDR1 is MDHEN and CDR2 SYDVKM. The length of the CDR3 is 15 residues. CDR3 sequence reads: CASSLFWADNQPQHF. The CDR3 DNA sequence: TGTGCCAGCAGTTTATTCTGGGCAGATAATCAGCCCCAGCATTTT.

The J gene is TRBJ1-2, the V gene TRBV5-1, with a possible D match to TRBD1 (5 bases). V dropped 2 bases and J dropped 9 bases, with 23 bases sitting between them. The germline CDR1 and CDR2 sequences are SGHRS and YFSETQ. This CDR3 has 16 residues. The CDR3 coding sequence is TGCGCCAGCAGCTTAATTGGGCGCGGGGCCCTTCCAAGCTACACCTTC. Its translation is CASSLIGRGALPSYTF.

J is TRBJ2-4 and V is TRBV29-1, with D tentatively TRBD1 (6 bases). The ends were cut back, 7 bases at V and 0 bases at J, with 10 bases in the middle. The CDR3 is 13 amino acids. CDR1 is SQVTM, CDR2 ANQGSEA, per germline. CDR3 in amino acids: CSAGQLAKNIQYF. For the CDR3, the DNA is TGCAGCGCAGGACAGTTAGCCAAAAACATTCAGTACTTC.

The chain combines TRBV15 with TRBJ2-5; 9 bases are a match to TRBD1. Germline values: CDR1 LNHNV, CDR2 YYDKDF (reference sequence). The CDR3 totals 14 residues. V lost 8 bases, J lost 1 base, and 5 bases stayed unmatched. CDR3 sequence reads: CATQRDRAQETQYF. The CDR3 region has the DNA TGTGCCACCCAAAGGGACAGGGCCCAAGAGACCCAGTACTTC.

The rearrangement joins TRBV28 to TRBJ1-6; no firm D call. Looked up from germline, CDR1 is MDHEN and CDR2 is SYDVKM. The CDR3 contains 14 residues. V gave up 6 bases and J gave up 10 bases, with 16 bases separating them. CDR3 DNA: TGTGCCAGCAGCCGCCTTGAGAAATACTCACCCCTCCACTTT. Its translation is CASSRLEKYSPLHF.

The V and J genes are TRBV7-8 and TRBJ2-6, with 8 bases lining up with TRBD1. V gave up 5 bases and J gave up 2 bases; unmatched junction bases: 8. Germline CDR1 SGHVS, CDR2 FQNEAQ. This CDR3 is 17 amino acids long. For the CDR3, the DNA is TGTGCCAGCAGCATAAGACAGGGGCTGGCTGGGGCCAACGTCCTGACTTTC. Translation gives CASSIRQGLAGANVLTF.

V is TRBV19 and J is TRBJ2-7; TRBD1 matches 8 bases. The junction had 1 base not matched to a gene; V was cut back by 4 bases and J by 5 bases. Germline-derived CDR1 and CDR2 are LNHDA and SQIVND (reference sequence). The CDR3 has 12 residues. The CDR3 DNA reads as TGTGCCAGTAGTACGGGACAGGACGAGCAGTACTTC. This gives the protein CASSTGQDEQYF.

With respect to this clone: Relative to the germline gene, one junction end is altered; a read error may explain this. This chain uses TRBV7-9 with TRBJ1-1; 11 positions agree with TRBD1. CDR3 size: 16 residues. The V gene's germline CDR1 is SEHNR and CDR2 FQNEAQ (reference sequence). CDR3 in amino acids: CASSVAPGQGGTEAFF. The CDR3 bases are TGTGCCAGCAGCGTAGCACCGGGACAGGGGGGGACTGAAGCTTTCTTT.

Here the CDR3 reads CASSRRQGVYEQYF. DNA for the CDR3: TGTGCCAGCAGTCGCCGACAGGGGGTTTACGAGCAGTACTTC. The rearrangement uses TRBV28 and TRBJ2-7; 9 bases match TRBD1. This CDR3 is 14 amino acids long. Trimming cost V 5 bases and J 4 bases; bases outside gene matches: 6. The germline V gene has CDR1 MDHEN and CDR2 SYDVKM.

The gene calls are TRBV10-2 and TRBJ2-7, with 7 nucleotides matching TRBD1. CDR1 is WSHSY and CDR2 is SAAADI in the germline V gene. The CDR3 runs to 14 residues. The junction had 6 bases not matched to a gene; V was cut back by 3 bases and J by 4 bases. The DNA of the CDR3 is TGCGCCAGCAGTGAACAAGGGGGCGCGTACGAGCAGTACTTC. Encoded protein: CASSEQGGAYEQYF.

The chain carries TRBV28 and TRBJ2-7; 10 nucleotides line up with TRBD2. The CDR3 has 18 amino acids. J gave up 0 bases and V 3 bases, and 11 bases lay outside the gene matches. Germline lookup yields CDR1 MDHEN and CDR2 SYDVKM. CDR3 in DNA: TGTGCCAGCAGTTTGAATCTCGGACTAGCGGTAAACTCCTACGAGCAGTACTTC. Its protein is CASSLNLGLAVNSYEQYF. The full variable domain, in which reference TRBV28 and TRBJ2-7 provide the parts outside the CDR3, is DVKVTQSSRYLVKRTGEKVFLECVQDMDHENMFWYRQDPGLGLRLIYFSYDVKMKEKGDIPEGYSVSREKKERFSLILESASTNQTSMYLCASSLNLGLAVNSYEQYFGPGTRLTVT.

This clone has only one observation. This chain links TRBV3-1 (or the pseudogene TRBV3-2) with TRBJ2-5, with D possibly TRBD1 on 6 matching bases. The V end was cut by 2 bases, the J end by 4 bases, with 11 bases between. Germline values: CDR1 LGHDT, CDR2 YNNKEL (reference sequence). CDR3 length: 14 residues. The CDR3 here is CASSQKDRSETQYF. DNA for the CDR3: TGTGCCAGCAGCCAAAAAGACAGGTCAGAGACCCAGTACTTC.

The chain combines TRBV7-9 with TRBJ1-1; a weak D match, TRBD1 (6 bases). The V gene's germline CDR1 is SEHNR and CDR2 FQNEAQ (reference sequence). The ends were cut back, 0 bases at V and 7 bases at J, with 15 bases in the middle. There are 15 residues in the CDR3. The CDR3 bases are TGTGCCAGCAGCTTAGCACAGGGAGTTGAAGATGAAGCTTTCTTT. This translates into CASSLAQGVEDEAFF.

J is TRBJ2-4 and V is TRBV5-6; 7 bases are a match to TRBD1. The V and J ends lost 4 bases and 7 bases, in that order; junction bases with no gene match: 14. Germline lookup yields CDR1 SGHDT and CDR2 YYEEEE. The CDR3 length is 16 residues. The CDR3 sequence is CASSPVGTVRGNIQYF. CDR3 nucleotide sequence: TGTGCCAGCAGCCCGGTAGGGACAGTGAGGGGTAACATTCAGTACTTC. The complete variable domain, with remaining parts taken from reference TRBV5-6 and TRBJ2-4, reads DAGVTQSPTHLIKTRGQQVTLRCSPKSGHDTVSWYQQALGQGPQFIFQYYEEEERQRGNFPDRFSGHQFPNYSSELNVNALLLGDSALYLCASSPVGTVRGNIQYFGAGTRLSVL.

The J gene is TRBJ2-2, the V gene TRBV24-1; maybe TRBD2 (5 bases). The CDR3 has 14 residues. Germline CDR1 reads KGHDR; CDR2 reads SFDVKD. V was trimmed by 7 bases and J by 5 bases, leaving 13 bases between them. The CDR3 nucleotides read TGTGCCACCAGCCCCCGTAGCGAGACCGGGGAGCTGTTTTTT. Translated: CATSPRSETGELFF.

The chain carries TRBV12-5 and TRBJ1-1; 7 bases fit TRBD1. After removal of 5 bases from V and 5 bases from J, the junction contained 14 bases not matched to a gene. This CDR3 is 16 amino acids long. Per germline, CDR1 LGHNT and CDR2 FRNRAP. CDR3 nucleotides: TGTGCTAGTGGTCCTCCACAGGGGTGGGCGAGGACTGAAGCTTTCTTT. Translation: CASGPPQGWARTEAFF.

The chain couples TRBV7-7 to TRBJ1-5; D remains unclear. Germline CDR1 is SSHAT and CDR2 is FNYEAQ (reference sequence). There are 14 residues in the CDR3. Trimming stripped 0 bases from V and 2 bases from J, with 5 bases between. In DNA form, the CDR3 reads TGTGCCAGCAGCTTAGCGCGTCGCAATCAGCCCCAGCATTTT. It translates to CASSLARRNQPQHF.

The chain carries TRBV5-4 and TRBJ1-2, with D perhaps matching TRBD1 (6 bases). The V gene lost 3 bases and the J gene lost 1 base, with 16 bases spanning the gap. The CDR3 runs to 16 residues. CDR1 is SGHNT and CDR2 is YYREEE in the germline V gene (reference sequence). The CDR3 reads CASSSAGGANNYGYTF. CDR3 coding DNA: TGTGCCAGCAGCTCAGCGGGGGGCGCGAATAACTATGGCTACACCTTC. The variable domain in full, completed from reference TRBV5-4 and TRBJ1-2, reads ETGVTQSPTHLIKTRGQQVTLRCSSQSGHNTVSWYQQALGQGPQFIFQYYREEENGRGNFPPRFSGLQFPNYSSELNVNALELDDSALYLCASSSAGGANNYGYTFGSGTRLTVV.

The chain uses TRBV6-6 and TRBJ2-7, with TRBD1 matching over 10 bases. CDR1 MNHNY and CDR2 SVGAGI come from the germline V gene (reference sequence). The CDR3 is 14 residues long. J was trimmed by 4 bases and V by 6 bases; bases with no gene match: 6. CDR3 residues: CASRTWDRGYEQYF. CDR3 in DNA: TGTGCCAGCAGAACCTGGGACAGGGGATACGAGCAGTACTTC.

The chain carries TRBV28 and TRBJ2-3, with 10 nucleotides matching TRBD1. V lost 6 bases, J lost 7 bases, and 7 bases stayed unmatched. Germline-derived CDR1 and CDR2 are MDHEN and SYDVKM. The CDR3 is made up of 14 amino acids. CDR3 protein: CASSHPDRGYTQYF. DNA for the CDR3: TGTGCCAGCAGCCACCCGGACAGGGGGTATACGCAGTATTTT.

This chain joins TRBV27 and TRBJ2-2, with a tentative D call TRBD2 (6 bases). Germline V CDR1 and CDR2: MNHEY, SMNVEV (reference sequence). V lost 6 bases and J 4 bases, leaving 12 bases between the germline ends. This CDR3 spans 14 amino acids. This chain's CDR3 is CASSRGITTGELFF. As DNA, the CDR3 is TGTGCCAGCAGCCGGGGGATTACCACCGGGGAGCTGTTTTTT.

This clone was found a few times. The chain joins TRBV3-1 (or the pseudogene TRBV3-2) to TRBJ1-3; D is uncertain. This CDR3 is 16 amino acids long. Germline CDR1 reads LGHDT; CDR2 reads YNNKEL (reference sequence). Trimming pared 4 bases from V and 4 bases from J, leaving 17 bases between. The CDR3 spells CASSPFPRGGGNTIYF. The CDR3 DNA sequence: TGTGCCAGCAGCCCGTTTCCCCGGGGAGGGGGAAACACCATATATTTT.